This T cell receptor (beta chain) was captured in a study of blood T cell repertoires in COVID-19. Study-wide background: Samples representing acute and convalescent COVID-19 were sourced from the United States, Italy and Spain. PBMCs, B-cell-depleted T cells, or T cells provided the cDNA or gDNA that made up the material.

J gave up 6 bases and V 6 bases, and 14 bases lay outside the gene matches. Germline V gene lookup returns CDR1 LNHDA and CDR2 SQIVND (reference sequence). This CDR3 region has 16 residues. The method was immunoSEQ multiplex PCR; TCRdb's version includes in-frame clones alone and lacks a portion of them. This table holds around 37,000 clones, roughly 87% found once. This clone was seen once. This sequence joins TRBV19 and TRBJ1-2; 9 bases line up with TRBD1. The specimen was peripheral blood. The sequence derives from a man in his 60s with acute or convalescent COVID-19. Here the CDR3 DNA reads TGTGCCAGTAGCATCAGGGGACAGGGAACTCTTCATGGCTACACCTTC. As protein: CASSIRGQGTLHGYTF. The whole variable domain, remainder taken from reference TRBV19 and TRBJ1-2, is DGGITQSPKYLFRKEGQNVTLSCEQNLNHDAMYWYRQDPGQGLRLIYYSQIVNDFQKGDIAEGYSVSREKKESFPLTVTSAQKNPTAFYLCASSIRGQGTLHGYTFGSGTRLTVV.